The next 20 T cell receptor beta chains were all read from a single sample in a study of T cells expressing NK-cell markers. TCRdb re-analyzed the 5' RACE reads; it lists each CDR3 protein once, without DNA. Recorded for this sample: 200,000 to 300,000 distinct CDR3 sequences. The sample was blood T cells: a sorted CD56 or NKG2C T cell subset, CD4+ or CD8+ T cells, or bulk PBMC T cells (not recorded which). The receptor source for this set is a young man in good health.

The V gene is TRBV11-3, the J gene TRBJ2-1; absent DNA, TCRdb's TRBD1 call cannot be checked. In germline, CDR1 is SGHNT, CDR2 YENEEA. This CDR3 has 13 residues. This CDR3 reads CASSSTGVNEQFF.

This chain joins TRBV6-5 and TRBJ2-2. This CDR3 contains 14 residues. The V gene's germline CDR1 is MNHEY and CDR2 SVGAGI. The chain's CDR3 is CASSYGRLTGELFF.

The rearrangement links TRBV12-3 or TRBV12-4 to TRBJ1-5; TCRdb designates TRBD1, a call that cannot be tested without DNA. The CDR3 sequence is 14 residues long. The CDR3 is CASSRTGLNQPQHF.

The gene calls are TRBV30 and TRBJ2-5; TCRdb proposes TRBD1, but this gene call is untestable without DNA. The CDR3 contains 12 residues. Germline V gene sequence: CDR1 GTSNPN, CDR2 SVGIG (reference sequence). CDR3 sequence reads: CASRGGRETQYF.

The V call is TRBV6-5, the J call TRBJ2-1. The CDR3 covers 12 residues. From germline, CDR1 is MNHEY and CDR2 SVGAGI. The CDR3 region is CASMSATNEQFF.

The chain links TRBV20-1 to TRBJ1-2; the D call of TRBD1 rests on TCRdb alone, since no DNA is present to check it. The length of the CDR3 is 13 residues. Germline V lookup: CDR1 DFQATT, CDR2 SNEGSKA (reference sequence). CDR3 region: CSARDRDDYGYTF.

The chain has TRBV6-4 and TRBJ2-1. CDR3 length equals 13 residues. Germline V gene data show CDR1 as MRHNA and CDR2 as SNTAGT. CDR3 amino acids: CASRGGPQNEQFF.

The chain uses TRBV7-9 and TRBJ2-1. The CDR3 loop spans 14 amino acids. Germline CDR1 SEHNR, CDR2 FQNEAQ (reference sequence). The CDR3 reads CASSLGPVYNEQFF.

The chain recombines TRBV28 with TRBJ1-5; the TCRdb D gene call, TRBD1, has no DNA to confirm it. Germline V lookup: CDR1 MDHEN, CDR2 SYDVKM. This CDR3 region has 13 residues. CDR3 protein: CASTTGGRQPQHF.

The chain combines TRBV5-5 with TRBJ2-7; checking the TCRdb D call of TRBD1 is not possible without DNA. CDR1 is SGHKS and CDR2 is YYEKEE in the germline V gene (reference sequence). The CDR3 sequence is 15 residues long. The CDR3 sequence is CASNGMGGGSYEQYF.

The chain recombines TRBV12-3 or TRBV12-4 with TRBJ1-1; TCRdb's D gene call, TRBD1, goes unchecked for lack of DNA. This CDR3 is built from 12 residues. This chain's CDR3 is CASSQQGRSAFF.

The chain recombines TRBV20-1 with TRBJ2-1; TCRdb designates TRBD2, a call that cannot be tested without DNA. There are 14 residues in the CDR3. Germline V gene sequence: CDR1 DFQATT, CDR2 SNEGSKA (reference sequence). CDR3 residues: CSGREGLAYNEQFF.

The V gene is TRBV5-1, the J gene TRBJ2-3. From germline, CDR1 is SGHRS and CDR2 YFSETQ. The CDR3 is 15 amino acids. This chain's CDR3 is CASSYRSLGTDTQYF.

This sequence joins TRBV12-3 or TRBV12-4 and TRBJ2-1; TCRdb proposes TRBD2, but this gene call is untestable without DNA. This CDR3 comprises 15 residues. CDR3: CASSPIKGLPNEQFF.

V gene TRBV5-1 combines with J gene TRBJ2-1; with no DNA, the TCRdb D assignment of TRBD2 cannot be verified. This CDR3 is 16 amino acids long. Looked up from germline, CDR1 is SGHRS and CDR2 is YFSETQ. This CDR3 reads CASSPSSLAANNEQFF.

V and J are TRBV12-3 or TRBV12-4 and TRBJ2-5; TCRdb's assignment of TRBD1 cannot be checked, as there is no DNA. CDR3 length: 18 amino acids. CDR3 loop: CASRPTSITGTAQETQYF.

The chain carries TRBV12-3 or TRBV12-4 and TRBJ2-3; TCRdb names TRBD2, which stays unverified in the absence of DNA. The CDR3 runs to 17 residues. The CDR3 protein is CASSLWASGLATDTQYF.

The chain has TRBV12-3 or TRBV12-4 and TRBJ2-5; TCRdb proposes TRBD1, but this gene call is untestable without DNA. This CDR3 is 14 amino acids long. The CDR3: CASSLRQGGETQYF.

V usage is TRBV12-3 or TRBV12-4 and J usage is TRBJ2-5. The CDR3 consists of 12 residues. CDR3 protein: CASSFLEETQYF.

This chain links TRBV25-1 with TRBJ2-3; the D call from TCRdb, TRBD1, cannot be confirmed without DNA. The CDR3 runs 15 residues. CDR1 and CDR2 (germline): MGHDK, SYGVNS. The CDR3: CASSVAGGSTDTQYF.